This T cell receptor beta chain was observed in a study of T cell responses to AZD1222 COVID-19 vaccine. Study-wide results and caveats: The CD4 TCRs associated with vaccination extended across spike and predominated at 160-218 and 743-854. Possibly, clonal diversity was underestimated; donors were largely white British and included more females. Baseline antibody screening turned up just a handful of seropositive AZD1222 recipients. Two AZD1222 administrations were followed by greater Spike-specific TCR breadth and depth.

Germline V lookup: CDR1 GTSNPN, CDR2 SVGIG (reference sequence). There are 14 residues in the CDR3. The germline V and J ends were trimmed by 0 bases and 1 base, with 9 bases remaining between them. Concerning this clone itself: The antigen is unknown.

Libraries were prepared by immunoSEQ multiplex PCR; TCRdb keeps only in-frame clonotypes and omits some of them. The table lists around 99,000 clones, roughly 90% of them singletons. V usage is TRBV30 and J usage is TRBJ1-1; D might be TRBD1 (5 bases). This receptor was taken from an adult who received the AZD1222 COVID-19 vaccine. The specimen was peripheral blood, collected 28 days after the second AZD1222 dose. The CDR3: CAWSVDRWNTEAFF. CDR3 DNA sequence: TGTGCCTGGAGTGTAGACAGATGGAACACTGAAGCTTTCTTT.